This T cell receptor beta chain stems from a study of CD8 T cells in ankylosing spondylitis. Scientists made TCR beta libraries using quantitative 5'-RACE with molecular barcodes. TCRdb analysed the 5' RACE reads with MiXCR anew, one entry per CDR3 protein. The sample has roughly 700,000 distinct CDR3 sequences; over 15% are singletons. Germline V gene lookup returns CDR1 SGDLS and CDR2 YYNGEE. Trimming cost V 5 bases and J 0 bases, with 12 bases left between them. The length of the CDR3 is 15 residues. Findings of the study overall: Within matched ankylosing spondylitis synovial fluid, disease-linked clones were reportedly significantly enriched. Clones that were linked to disease were CD8+ and were relatively rare in peripheral blood. Eight or nine highly homologous variants formed a TCR beta motif that appeared characteristic of ankylosing spondylitis blood. A number of the motif variants had already been described in reactive arthritis synovial fluid and blood.

On this clonotype: What it binds is not known.

This chain joins TRBV9 and TRBJ1-5; TRBD1 might be the D (6 bases). The receptor's source is a male donor with ankylosing spondylitis. The sample comprised blood, either unsorted or a sorted T cell fraction (not recorded which). The CDR3 sequence: CASSSGQNSNQPQHF. DNA for the CDR3: TGTGCCAGCAGTTCCGGACAGAATAGCAATCAGCCCCAGCATTTT.